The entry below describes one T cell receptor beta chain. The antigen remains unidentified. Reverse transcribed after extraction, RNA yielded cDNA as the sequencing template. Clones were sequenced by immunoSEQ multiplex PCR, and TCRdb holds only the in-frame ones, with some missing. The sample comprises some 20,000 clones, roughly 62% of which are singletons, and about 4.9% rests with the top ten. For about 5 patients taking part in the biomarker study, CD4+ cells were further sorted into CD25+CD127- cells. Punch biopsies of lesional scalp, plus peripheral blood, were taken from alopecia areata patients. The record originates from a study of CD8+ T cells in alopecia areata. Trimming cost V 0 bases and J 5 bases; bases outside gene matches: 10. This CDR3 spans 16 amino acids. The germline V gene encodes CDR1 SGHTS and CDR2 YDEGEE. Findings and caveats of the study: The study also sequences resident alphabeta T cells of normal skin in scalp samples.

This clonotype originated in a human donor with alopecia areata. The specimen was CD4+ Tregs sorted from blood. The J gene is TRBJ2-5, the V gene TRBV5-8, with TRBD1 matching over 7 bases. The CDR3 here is CASSLGDGKQGETQYF. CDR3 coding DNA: TGTGCCAGCAGCTTGGGTGACGGCAAACAGGGGGAGACCCAGTACTTC. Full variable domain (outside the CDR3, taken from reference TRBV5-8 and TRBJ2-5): EAGVTQSPTHLIKTRGQQATLRCSPISGHTSVYWYQQALGLGLQFLLWYDEGEERNRGNFPPRFSGRQFPNYSSELNVNALELEDSALYLCASSLGDGKQGETQYFGPGTRLLVL.